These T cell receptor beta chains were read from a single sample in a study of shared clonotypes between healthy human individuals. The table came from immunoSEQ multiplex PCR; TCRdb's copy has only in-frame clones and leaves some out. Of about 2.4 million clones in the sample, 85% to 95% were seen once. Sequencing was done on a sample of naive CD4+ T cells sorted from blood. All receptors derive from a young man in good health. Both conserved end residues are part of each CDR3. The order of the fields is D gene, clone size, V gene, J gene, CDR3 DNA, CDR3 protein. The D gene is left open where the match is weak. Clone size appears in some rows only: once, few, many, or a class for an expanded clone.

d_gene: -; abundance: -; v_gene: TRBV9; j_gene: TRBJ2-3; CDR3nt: TGTGCCAGCAGCGTAGAAGGAGGGGGCACAGATACGCAGTATTTT; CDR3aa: CASSVEGGGTDTQYF
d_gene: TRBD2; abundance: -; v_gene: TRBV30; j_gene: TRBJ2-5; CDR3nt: TGTGCCTGGAGCGGGACTAGCGGGAGTCGGGAGACCCAGTACTTC; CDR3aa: CAWSGTSGSRETQYF
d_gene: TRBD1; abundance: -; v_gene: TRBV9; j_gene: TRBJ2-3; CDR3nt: TGTGCCAGCAGCGTAGGACAGGGGATCGATACGCAGTATTTT; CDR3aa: CASSVGQGIDTQYF
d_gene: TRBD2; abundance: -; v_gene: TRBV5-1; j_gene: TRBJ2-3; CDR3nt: TGCGCCAGCAGCTCCATACTAGCGGGGGGCACAGATACGCAGTATTTT; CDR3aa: CASSSILAGGTDTQYF
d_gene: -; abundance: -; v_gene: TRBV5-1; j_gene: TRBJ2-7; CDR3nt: TGCGCCAGCAGCTTGTTTGGGGACTGGCCCTACGAGCAGTACTTC; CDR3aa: CASSLFGDWPYEQYF
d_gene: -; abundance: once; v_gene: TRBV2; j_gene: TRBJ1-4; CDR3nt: TGTGCCAGCAGGGGAGGGGGGTTCGCTAATGAAAAACTGTTTTTT; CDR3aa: CASRGGGFANEKLFF
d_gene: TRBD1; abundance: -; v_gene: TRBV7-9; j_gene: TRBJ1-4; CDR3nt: TGTGCCAGCAATGGACAGGATGATTTCGAAAAACTGTTTTTT; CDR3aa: CASNGQDDFEKLFF
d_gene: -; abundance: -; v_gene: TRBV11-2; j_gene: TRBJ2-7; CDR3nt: TGTGCCAGCAGCTTACGCCGGGACACCGCCTACGAGCAGTACTTC; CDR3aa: CASSLRRDTAYEQYF
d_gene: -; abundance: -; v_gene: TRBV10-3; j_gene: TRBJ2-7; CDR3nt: TGTGCCATCAGTGAGTTGGGAGCGGCGAGCTCCTACGAGCAGTACTTC; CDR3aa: CAISELGAASSYEQYF
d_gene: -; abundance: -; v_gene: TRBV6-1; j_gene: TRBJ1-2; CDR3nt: TGTGCCAGCAGTGTACAAGCGGGGGATTATGGCTACACCTTC; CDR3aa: CASSVQAGDYGYTF
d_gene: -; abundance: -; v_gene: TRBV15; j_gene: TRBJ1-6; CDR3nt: TGTGCCACCAGCAGAGAGTGGGGGCAGGTTAATTCACCCCTCCACTTT; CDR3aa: CATSREWGQVNSPLHF
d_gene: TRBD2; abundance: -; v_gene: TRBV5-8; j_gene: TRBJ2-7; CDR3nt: TGTGCCAGCAGCTTGGCCGGATCACTAGCGGGGGGCTACGAGCAGTACTTC; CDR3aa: CASSLAGSLAGGYEQYF
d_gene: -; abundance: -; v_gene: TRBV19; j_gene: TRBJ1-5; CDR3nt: TGTGCCAGTAGTATTGGGCGAAATCAGCCCCAGCATTTT; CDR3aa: CASSIGRNQPQHF
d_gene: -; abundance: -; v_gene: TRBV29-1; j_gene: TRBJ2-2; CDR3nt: TGCAGCGTTGTCTCAGGGAACTCGAACACCGGGGAGCTGTTTTTT; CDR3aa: CSVVSGNSNTGELFF
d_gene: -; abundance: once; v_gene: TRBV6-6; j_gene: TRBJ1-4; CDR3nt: TGTGCCAGCAACGACAGCCCAACTAATGAAAAACTGTTTTTT; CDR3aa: CASNDSPTNEKLFF
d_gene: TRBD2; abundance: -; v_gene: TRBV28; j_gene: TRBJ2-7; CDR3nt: TGTGCCAGCAGTTCGGGCAGGGAGGGCTCCTACGAGCAGTACTTC; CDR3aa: CASSSGREGSYEQYF
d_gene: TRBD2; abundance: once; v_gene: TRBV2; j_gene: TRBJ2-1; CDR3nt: TGTGCCAGTGCCCTGCTAGCGGCTAGCAAAAGCTCCTACAATGAGCAGTTCTTC; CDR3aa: CASALLAASKSSYNEQFF
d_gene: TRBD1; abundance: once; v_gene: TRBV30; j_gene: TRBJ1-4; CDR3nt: TGTGCCTGTAACAGACAGGGGGTAGATACTAATGAAAAACTGTTTTTT; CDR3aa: CACNRQGVDTNEKLFF
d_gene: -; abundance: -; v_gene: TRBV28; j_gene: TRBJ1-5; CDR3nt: TGTGCCAGCAGTTTAGCGGCAGGGGTCAATCAGCCCCAGCATTTT; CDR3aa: CASSLAAGVNQPQHF
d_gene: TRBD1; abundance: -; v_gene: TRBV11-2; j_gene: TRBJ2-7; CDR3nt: TGTGCCAGCAGCTCCCGAGGGGGCAGGGGGAGCTCCTACGAGCAGTACTTC; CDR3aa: CASSSRGGRGSSYEQYF
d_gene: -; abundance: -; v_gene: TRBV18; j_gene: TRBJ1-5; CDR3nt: TGTGCCAGCTCACCCCCCGGGGGAGGTCAGCCCCAGCATTTT; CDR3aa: CASSPPGGGQPQHF
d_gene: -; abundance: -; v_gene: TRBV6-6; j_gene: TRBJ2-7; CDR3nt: TGTGCCAGCAGTTACGATGGCACCCCCACACGCGAGCAGTACTTC; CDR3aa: CASSYDGTPTREQYF
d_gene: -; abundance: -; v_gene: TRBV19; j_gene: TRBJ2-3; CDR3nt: TGTGCCAGTAGTATAATTAGTGCTGCTGATACGCAGTATTTT; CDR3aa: CASSIISAADTQYF
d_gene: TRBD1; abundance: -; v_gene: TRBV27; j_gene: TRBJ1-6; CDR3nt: TGTGCCAGCAGTTTAGAGGGGGCCGGCTATAATTCACCCCTCCACTTT; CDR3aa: CASSLEGAGYNSPLHF
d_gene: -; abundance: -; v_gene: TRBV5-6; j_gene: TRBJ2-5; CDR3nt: TGTGCCAGCAGGACCGGAGGTTCCGGGGCCCAGTACTTC; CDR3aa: CASRTGGSGAQYF
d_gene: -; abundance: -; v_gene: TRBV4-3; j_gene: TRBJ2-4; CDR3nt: TGCGCCAGCAGCCAAGAAGAAACGGAGGGGAACATTCAGTACTTC; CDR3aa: CASSQEETEGNIQYF
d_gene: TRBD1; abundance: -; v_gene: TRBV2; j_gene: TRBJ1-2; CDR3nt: TGTGCCAGCAGTGTACAGGGGCTAGGTGGCTATGGCTACACCTTC; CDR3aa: CASSVQGLGGYGYTF
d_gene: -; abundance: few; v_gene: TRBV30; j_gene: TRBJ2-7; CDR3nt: TGTGCCTGGAGTGGCACCTACGAGCAGTACTTC; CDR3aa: CAWSGTYEQYF
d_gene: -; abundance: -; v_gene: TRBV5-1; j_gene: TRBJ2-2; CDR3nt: TGCGCCAGCAGCTTGTCGGGGACAACCGGGGAGCTGTTTTTT; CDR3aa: CASSLSGTTGELFF
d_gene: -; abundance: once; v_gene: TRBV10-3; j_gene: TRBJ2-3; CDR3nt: TGTGCCATCAGCCAATACACAGATACGCAGTATTTT; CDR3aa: CAISQYTDTQYF
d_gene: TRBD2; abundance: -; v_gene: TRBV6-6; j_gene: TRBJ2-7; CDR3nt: TGTGCCAGCACCCTTACTAGCGGGGGGCCCTCCTACGAGCAGTACTTC; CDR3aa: CASTLTSGGPSYEQYF
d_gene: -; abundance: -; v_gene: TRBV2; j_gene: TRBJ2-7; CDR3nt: TGTGCCAGCAGTGAGGACACATCCCGCTACGAGCAGTACTTC; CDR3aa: CASSEDTSRYEQYF
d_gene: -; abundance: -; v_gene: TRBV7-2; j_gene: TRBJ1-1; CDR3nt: TGTGCCAGCAGCTTTCTTACAGTGAACACTGAAGCTTTCTTT; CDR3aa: CASSFLTVNTEAFF
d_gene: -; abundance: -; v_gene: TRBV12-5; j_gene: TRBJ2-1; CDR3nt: TGTGCTAGTGGTCCCCTTGGGACATACTACAATGAGCAGTTCTTC; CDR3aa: CASGPLGTYYNEQFF
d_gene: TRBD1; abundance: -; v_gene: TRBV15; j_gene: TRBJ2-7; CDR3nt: TGTGCCACCAGCAGAGATCGGCGACAGGGTGGCCTCTACGAGCAGTACTTC; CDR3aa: CATSRDRRQGGLYEQYF
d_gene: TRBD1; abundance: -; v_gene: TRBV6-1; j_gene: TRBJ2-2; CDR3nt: TGTGCCAGCAGACAGGGGTCCACGAACACCGGGGAGCTGTTTTTT; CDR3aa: CASRQGSTNTGELFF
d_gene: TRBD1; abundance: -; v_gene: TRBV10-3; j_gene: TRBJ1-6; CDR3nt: TGTGCCATCAGTGACGCCGGGACAGGGTTACCACCCCTCCACTTT; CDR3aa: CAISDAGTGLPPLHF
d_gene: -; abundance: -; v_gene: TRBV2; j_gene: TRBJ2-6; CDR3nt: TGTGCCAGCAGTGAAGAGGGCGTGGGGGCCAACGTCCTGACTTTC; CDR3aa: CASSEEGVGANVLTF
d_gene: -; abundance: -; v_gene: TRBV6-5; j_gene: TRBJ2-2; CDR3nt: TGTGCCAGCAGCCGGGGTCGCATGACCGGGGAGCTGTTTTTT; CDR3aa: CASSRGRMTGELFF
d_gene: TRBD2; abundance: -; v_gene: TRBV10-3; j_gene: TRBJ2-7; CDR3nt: TGTGCCATCGGTGGTGGGGGGGAGGACGAGCAGTACTTC; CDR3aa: CAIGGGGEDEQYF
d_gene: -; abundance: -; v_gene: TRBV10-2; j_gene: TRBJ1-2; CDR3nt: TGCGCCAGCAGTGAACAGTTAGACTATGGCTACACCTTC; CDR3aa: CASSEQLDYGYTF
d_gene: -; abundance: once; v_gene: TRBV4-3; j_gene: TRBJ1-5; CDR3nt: TGCGCCAGCAGCCAAGAGCTTCTTGGCAATCAGCCCCAGCATTTT; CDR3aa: CASSQELLGNQPQHF
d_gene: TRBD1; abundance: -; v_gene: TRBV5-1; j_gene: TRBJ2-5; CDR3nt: TGCGCCAGCAGCTTGGGACAGGGGTTTCAGACCCAGTACTTC; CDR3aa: CASSLGQGFQTQYF
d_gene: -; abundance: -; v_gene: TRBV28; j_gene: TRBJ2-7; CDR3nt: TGTGCCAGCAGTTTATTAGAGTTCTCAAGCTCCTACGAGCAGTACTTC; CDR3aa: CASSLLEFSSSYEQYF
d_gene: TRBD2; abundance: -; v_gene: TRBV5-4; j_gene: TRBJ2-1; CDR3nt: TGTGCCAGCAGCCCGAGCGGGGGGAGCTCCTACAATGAGCAGTTCTTC; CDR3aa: CASSPSGGSSYNEQFF
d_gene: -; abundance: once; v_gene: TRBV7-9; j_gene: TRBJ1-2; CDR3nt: TGTGCCAGCAGCTTTCCAGGGTTCTTGGGCTACACCTTC; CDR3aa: CASSFPGFLGYTF
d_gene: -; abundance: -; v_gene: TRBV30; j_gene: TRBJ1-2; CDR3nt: TGTGCCTGGAAGGGTGGCCCTGCTAACTATGGCTACACCTTC; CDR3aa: CAWKGGPANYGYTF
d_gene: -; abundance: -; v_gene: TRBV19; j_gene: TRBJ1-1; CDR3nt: TGTGCCAGTAGTATCTTCGTGAACACTGAAGCTTTCTTT; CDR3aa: CASSIFVNTEAFF
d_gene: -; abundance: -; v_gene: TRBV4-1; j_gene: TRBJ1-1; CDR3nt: TGCGCCAGCAGCCAAGATCCGGGGAACACTGAAGCTTTCTTT; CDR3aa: CASSQDPGNTEAFF